The sequence of this T cell receptor beta chain was determined in a study of cytomegalovirus exposure and HLA in healthy donors. Overall study results and limits: Reportedly, diagnosis of cytomegalovirus status by the classifier showed high specificity and sensitivity.

TCRdb's table, derived via immunoSEQ multiplex PCR, lists solely in-frame clones and lacks some. Here the sample spans some 200,000 clones, more than 65% being singletons. V was pared by 6 bases and J by 2 bases, with 7 bases between. This CDR3 contains 12 residues. From germline, CDR1 is ENHRY and CDR2 SYGVKD. This clone was seen only a few times. Its antigen is as yet unknown. The V gene is TRBV10-3, the J gene TRBJ1-1; D is ambiguous. The clonotype comes from a woman between 18 and 29 years old in good health and CMV-seropositive. Sequencing was done on a sample of PBMCs. The CDR3 reads CAISYSNTEAFF. CDR3 nucleotides: TGTGCCATCAGCTACTCCAACACTGAAGCTTTCTTT.